These 10 T cell receptor beta chains share one sample of origin, sequenced in a study of blood T cell repertoires in COVID-19. Sequencing used immunoSEQ multiplex PCR; TCRdb keeps in-frame clones, though not all of them. Here the sample spans 310,000 or so clones, roughly 90% being singletons. What was sequenced was PBMCs or T cells enriched from blood (not recorded which). The receptors here all came from a woman aged 35 to 49 who had recovered from COVID-19.

V and J are TRBV27 and TRBJ2-1, with TRBD2 matching over 9 bases. The CDR3 spans 15 residues. J lost 9 bases, V lost 0 bases, and 6 bases had no gene match. Germline CDR1 MNHEY, CDR2 SMNVEV (reference sequence). The CDR3 DNA reads TGTGCCAGCAGTTTATCGAGACTAGCGGTAGGTGAGCAGTTCTTC. This translates into CASSLSRLAVGEQFF.

In DNA, the CDR3 is TGTGCCAGTAAAGGGGGCAGGGAAAATCAGCCCCAGCATTTT. This sequence encodes CASKGGRENQPQHF. The gene calls are TRBV19 and TRBJ1-5; TRBD1 agrees at 7 bases. V gave up 7 bases and J gave up 4 bases; unmatched junction bases: 7. Germline assignment: CDR1 LNHDA and CDR2 SQIVND (reference sequence). This CDR3 is 14 amino acids long.

The J gene is TRBJ1-1, the V gene TRBV12-3 or TRBV12-4; D is perhaps TRBD1 (5 bases). The CDR3 loop spans 13 amino acids. The V end was cut by 2 bases, the J end by 11 bases, with 15 bases between. In DNA form, the CDR3 reads TGTGCCAGCAGTTTACACCAGGGAATAACGGCTTTCTTT. As protein: CASSLHQGITAFF.

This clone showed up just once. Other nucleotide sequences in the sample specify the same CDR3. V gene TRBV18 combines with J gene TRBJ2-5, with 7 nucleotides matching TRBD1. The CDR3 runs to 14 residues. Germline assignment: CDR1 KGHSH and CDR2 LQKENI. V trimming: 0 bases; J trimming: 5 bases; junction bases outside the gene matches: 3. The CDR3 DNA is TGTGCCAGCTCACCACCGACAGGGCAGGAGACCCAGTACTTC. This codes for CASSPPTGQETQYF.

The chain is built from TRBV6-5 and TRBJ1-1; possibly TRBD1 for D (5 bases). Germline CDR1 and CDR2: MNHEY and SVGAGI. Trimming stripped 6 bases from V and 1 base from J, with 12 bases between. The CDR3 runs to 14 residues. CDR3 region: CASRTWQGNTEAFF. The CDR3 DNA reads TGTGCCAGCAGGACCTGGCAGGGGAACACTGAAGCTTTCTTT.

CDR3 amino acids: CASSFPGSYNEQFF. The CDR3 DNA sequence: TGTGCCAGCAGTTTTCCAGGCTCCTACAATGAGCAGTTCTTC. The chain employs TRBV28 and TRBJ2-1; D not certain. The germline V gene has CDR1 MDHEN and CDR2 SYDVKM. The CDR3 length is 14 residues. V was shortened by 3 bases and J by 0 bases, with 6 bases between the two germline ends.

The V and J genes are TRBV5-6 and TRBJ2-7; 10 bases fit TRBD2. V gave up 4 bases and J gave up 0 bases; unmatched junction bases: 1. CDR1 is SGHDT and CDR2 is YYEEEE in the germline V gene. The CDR3 totals 14 residues. For the CDR3, the DNA is TGTGCCAGCAGCCCTAGCGGGAGCTCCTACGAGCAGTACTTC. This codes for CASSPSGSSYEQYF.

The CDR3 sequence is CAWSEAGVKETQYF. DNA for the CDR3: TGTGCCTGGAGTGAGGCAGGGGTGAAAGAGACCCAGTACTTC. V and J are TRBV30 and TRBJ2-5, with D perhaps TRBD1 (6 bases). The CDR3 spans 14 residues. The germline V and J ends were trimmed by 1 base and 3 bases, with 12 bases remaining between them. Germline V CDR1 and CDR2: GTSNPN, SVGIG (reference sequence).

The chain employs TRBV6-4 and TRBJ1-5; D ambiguous. This CDR3 spans 13 amino acids. V was shortened by 8 bases and J by 4 bases, with 12 bases between the two germline ends. Germline V gene sequence: CDR1 MRHNA, CDR2 SNTAGT. The CDR3 DNA reads as TGTGCCAGCCTCACAGACACGAATCAGCCCCAGCATTTT. Translation gives CASLTDTNQPQHF.

This chain uses TRBV4-3 with TRBJ2-7; D call uncertain. With 0 bases removed from V and 1 base from J, the gap between germline ends came to 10 bases. Germline CDR1 is LGHNA and CDR2 is YSLEER. There are 15 residues in the CDR3. The CDR3 DNA reads as TGCGCCAGCAGCCAAGAGAGAAGTTGGTCCTACGAGCAGTACTTC. It codes for CASSQERSWSYEQYF.